Listed below are T cell receptor beta chains from one sample, sequenced in a study of cytomegalovirus exposure and HLA in healthy donors. Some clones are missing from TCRdb's copy, which holds only in-frame ones; the method was immunoSEQ multiplex PCR. The sample consists of tens of thousands of clones, roughly four fifths of them appearing once. The sequencing sample was made of PBMCs. Receptor source: a young man in good health and CMV-seronegative. Each CDR3 is given without its conserved first and last residue. Some rows have no size entry. The others give once, few or many, or a class for an expanded clone.

abundance	j_gene	v_gene	CDR3aa
-	TRBJ1-2	TRBV6-5	ASSYRTGNYGYT
-	TRBJ2-3	TRBV15	ATSREQTFTDTQY
-	TRBJ2-5	TRBV30	AGSGRETSYFGTQY
-	TRBJ1-1	TRBV6-5	ASSYAPAAEAF
-	TRBJ2-2	TRBV28	ASSLLAGGVGELF
-	TRBJ2-2	TRBV19	ASSIGGRGTGELF
once	TRBJ1-4	TRBV28	ASSAGQGVKEKLF
-	TRBJ2-7	TRBV27	ASGLRRLSSYEQY
-	TRBJ1-5	TRBV6-6	ASRPEDRGNNQPQH
-	TRBJ2-1	TRBV27	ASRDTTGSFNTEQF
-	TRBJ2-5	TRBV7-2	ASSSLAHLSGETQY
once	TRBJ2-3	TRBV14	ASSPHGMFSTDTQY
-	TRBJ1-3	TRBV10-1	ASSAVRTPSKNSGNTIY
-	TRBJ1-2	TRBV13	ASSHMRGQGFYGYT
-	TRBJ1-5	TRBV19	ASSSSGGGNQPQH
-	TRBJ2-2	TRBV6-4	ASSDNLGGGENRGAV
-	TRBJ2-7	TRBV5-1	ASSWGGTYEQY
-	TRBJ2-7	TRBV28	ASGEPPTSGRASYEQY
once	TRBJ2-7	TRBV30	ACTRTGGVVYEQY
-	TRBJ2-1	TRBV9	ASSVGVPAGGHNEQF
-	TRBJ2-5	TRBV6-5	ASSYGGGAGETQY
few	TRBJ1-2	TRBV30	AWRGGLGYGYT
once	TRBJ2-7	TRBV7-2	ASSFQGAYEQY
-	TRBJ2-3	TRBV7-9	ASSLGLAPITDTQY
-	TRBJ1-6	TRBV4-1	ASSLGTARGVNNSPLH
-	TRBJ2-3	TRBV5-1	ASSSGQTDTQY
-	TRBJ2-1	TRBV6-5	ASSYSTRGSEQF
-	TRBJ2-5	TRBV18	ASSRISGQETQY
-	TRBJ2-7	TRBV11-2	ASSLGPGQDLQY
-	TRBJ2-3	TRBV25-1	ASSDRTSGLTDTQY
-	TRBJ2-7	TRBV19	ASSIRQGRYEQY
-	TRBJ2-5	TRBV9	ASSVEAGGGQETQY
-	TRBJ1-5	TRBV6-1	ASGTGTGGNQPQH
-	TRBJ2-2	TRBV7-2	ASSPRNTGELF
-	TRBJ1-2	TRBV28	ASSLTVPYGYT
-	TRBJ2-2	TRBV11-2	ASSLDSGDRTNTGELF
-	TRBJ1-5	TRBV4-1	ASSQVNPGGDQPQH
-	TRBJ2-7	TRBV5-6	ASSRFQGLGDYEQY
-	TRBJ2-7	TRBV25-1	ASTGTAVREQY
once	TRBJ1-5	TRBV6-5	ASSSNTGVSQPQH
-	TRBJ1-5	TRBV28	ASSPNPQGLSNQPQH
-	TRBJ1-2	TRBV9	ASSVVPGGDGYT
-	TRBJ1-1	TRBV6-6	ASNSLNTEAF
-	TRBJ1-1	TRBV7-2	ASSFKSGGSTEAF
-	TRBJ1-2	TRBV18	ASSPLDRGPNYGYT
-	TRBJ1-1	TRBV5-6	ASSSDRGLNTEAF
-	TRBJ1-2	TRBV6-4	ASSSTGVIGGYT
-	TRBJ1-1	TRBV7-3	ASSLTGTGVGTEAF
-	TRBJ2-1	TRBV27	ASSSLRGGLASYNEQF
-	TRBJ2-1	TRBV4-3	ASSQGEVAGSAYNEQF
-	TRBJ1-5	TRBV2	ASSFGAGNQPQH
-	TRBJ2-5	TRBV28	ASSEGQGRAETQY
once	TRBJ2-6	TRBV18	ASWSGVPGANVLT
-	TRBJ1-1	TRBV27	ASSLLASTEAF
-	TRBJ1-5	TRBV6-1	ASSEAEGFLLGSNQPQH
-	TRBJ2-7	TRBV19	ASSPSATGYSYEQY
-	TRBJ2-7	TRBV5-3	ARSLPFQRGNEQY
-	TRBJ1-2	TRBV29-1	SVATSTGGYGYT
-	TRBJ1-2	TRBV4-2	ASSQAGGAGGYT